This T cell receptor (beta chain) was sequenced for a study of T cells in Graves' hyperthyroidism and ophthalmopathy. The study, taken as a whole, reports: A model of 13 V-J features distinguished ophthalmopathy from stable hyperthyroidism.

Trimming cost V 1 base and J 3 bases, with 7 bases left between them. The length of the CDR3 is 13 residues. From germline, CDR1 is LGHNA and CDR2 YSLEER. Amplification yielded TCR beta CDR3 regions, with RNA transcripts as the source. The HTBI primer set drove a first-round RT-PCR of the TCR CDR3. TCRdb called the multiplex PCR reads again in MiXCR, with one record for every CDR3 protein. This sample has under 350,000 distinct CDR3 sequences, with about 18% found just once. Concerning this clonotype: Its antigen remains unidentified.

Sequences were obtained from blood. The TCR was taken from an older woman with Graves' ophthalmopathy. The chain links TRBV4-3 to TRBJ2-7; the D gene is possibly TRBD2 (6 bases). The CDR3: CASSQGGDYEQYF. The CDR3 DNA is TGCGCCAGCAGCCAAGGGGGGGACTACGAGCAGTACTTC.